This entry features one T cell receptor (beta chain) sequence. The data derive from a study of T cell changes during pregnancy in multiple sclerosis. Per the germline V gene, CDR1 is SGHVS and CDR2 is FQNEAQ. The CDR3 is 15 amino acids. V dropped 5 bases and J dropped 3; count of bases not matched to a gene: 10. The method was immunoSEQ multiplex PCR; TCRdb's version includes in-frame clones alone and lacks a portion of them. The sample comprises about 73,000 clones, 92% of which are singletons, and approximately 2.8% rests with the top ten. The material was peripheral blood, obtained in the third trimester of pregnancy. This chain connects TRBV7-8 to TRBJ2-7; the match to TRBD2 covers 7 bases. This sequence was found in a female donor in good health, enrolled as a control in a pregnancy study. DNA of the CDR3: TGTGCCAGCAGCCTTGTTGGGGCTAGCGGCTACGAGCAGTACTTC. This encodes CASSLVGASGYEQYF.